Listed below are T cell receptor beta chains from one sample, sequenced in a study of blood T cell repertoires in COVID-19. Clones were read by immunoSEQ multiplex PCR, and TCRdb kept only the in-frame ones, dropping some. The sample yields about 100,000 clones, about 89% seen once. The sequenced material came from peripheral blood. These receptors came from a man between 45 and 60 years old with acute or convalescent COVID-19. Both conserved end residues are part of each CDR3. Each record gives: V gene, D gene, clone size, J gene, CDR3 protein, CDR3 DNA. A D gene is named only where the DNA matches it firmly. Clone size is stated in some rows and not others, as once, few, many or a class when expanded.

V gene: TRBV28; D gene: NA; clone size: NA; J gene: TRBJ2-7; CDR3 protein: CASSRDGSSYEQYF; CDR3 DNA: TGTGCCAGCAGTCGGGACGGGAGCTCCTACGAGCAGTACTTC
V gene: TRBV6-5; D gene: NA; clone size: NA; J gene: TRBJ1-1; CDR3 protein: CASSYFMNTEAFF; CDR3 DNA: TGTGCCAGCAGTTACTTTATGAACACTGAAGCTTTCTTT
V gene: TRBV5-6; D gene: NA; clone size: NA; J gene: TRBJ2-2; CDR3 protein: CASSSPTRQVSTGELFF; CDR3 DNA: TGTGCCAGCAGCTCCCCTACCAGACAGGTCAGCACCGGGGAGCTGTTTTTT
V gene: TRBV28; D gene: NA; clone size: NA; J gene: TRBJ2-7; CDR3 protein: CASSRHPRTAYEQYF; CDR3 DNA: TGTGCCAGCAGTCGCCACCCCCGGACAGCCTACGAGCAGTACTTC
V gene: TRBV10-2; D gene: TRBD2; clone size: NA; J gene: TRBJ2-1; CDR3 protein: CASSLGTSGGISYNEQFF; CDR3 DNA: TGCGCCAGCAGTCTGGGTACTAGCGGGGGTATCTCCTACAATGAGCAGTTCTTC
V gene: TRBV24-1; D gene: TRBD1; clone size: NA; J gene: TRBJ1-5; CDR3 protein: CATSGSGQGRNQPQHF; CDR3 DNA: TGTGCCACCAGTGGCTCCGGACAGGGGCGCAATCAGCCCCAGCATTTT
V gene: TRBV18; D gene: TRBD2; clone size: NA; J gene: TRBJ2-3; CDR3 protein: CASSPIRLAGSPDTQYF; CDR3 DNA: TGTGCCAGCTCTCCTATACGACTAGCGGGAAGTCCAGATACGCAGTATTTT
V gene: TRBV27; D gene: TRBD1; clone size: NA; J gene: TRBJ1-6; CDR3 protein: CASSWGTAYSPLHF; CDR3 DNA: TGTGCCAGCAGTTGGGGGACAGCTTATTCACCCCTCCACTTT
V gene: TRBV9; D gene: TRBD2; clone size: once; J gene: TRBJ2-2; CDR3 protein: CASSPREVAGAGELFF; CDR3 DNA: TGTGCCAGCAGCCCCCGCGAGGTGGCGGGAGCCGGGGAGCTGTTTTTT
V gene: TRBV2; D gene: TRBD2; clone size: NA; J gene: TRBJ2-7; CDR3 protein: CASRESGRSEQYF; CDR3 DNA: TGTGCCAGCCGGGAGAGCGGGAGATCCGAGCAGTACTTC
V gene: TRBV10-1; D gene: TRBD1; clone size: NA; J gene: TRBJ1-6; CDR3 protein: CASSESRTGANSPLHF; CDR3 DNA: TGCGCCAGCAGTGAGTCGCGTACAGGGGCTAATTCACCCCTCCACTTT
V gene: TRBV19; D gene: TRBD2; clone size: NA; J gene: TRBJ2-1; CDR3 protein: CASSPHRLAVYNEQFF; CDR3 DNA: TGTGCCAGTAGTCCACACCGACTAGCGGTCTACAATGAGCAGTTCTTC
V gene: TRBV19; D gene: TRBD1; clone size: NA; J gene: TRBJ2-2; CDR3 protein: CASNYRGAAAGELFF; CDR3 DNA: TGTGCCAGTAATTACAGGGGGGCAGCGGCCGGGGAGCTGTTTTTT
V gene: TRBV28; D gene: TRBD2; clone size: NA; J gene: TRBJ2-3; CDR3 protein: CASSSPSGMLDTQYF; CDR3 DNA: TGTGCCAGCAGTTCCCCTAGCGGGATGCTAGATACGCAGTATTTT
V gene: TRBV6-1; D gene: NA; clone size: NA; J gene: TRBJ1-2; CDR3 protein: CASSEPGERRGNTF; CDR3 DNA: TGTGCCAGCAGTGAACCCGGGGAACGCCGCGGGAACACCTTC
V gene: TRBV12-3/TRBV12-4; D gene: NA; clone size: NA; J gene: TRBJ2-1; CDR3 protein: CASSVFSGGEQFF; CDR3 DNA: TGTGCCAGCAGCGTATTTAGCGGAGGCGAGCAGTTCTTC
V gene: TRBV4-1; D gene: TRBD1; clone size: NA; J gene: TRBJ2-1; CDR3 protein: CASSRGQGKNNEQFF; CDR3 DNA: TGCGCCAGCAGTCGGGGACAGGGAAAAAACAATGAGCAGTTCTTC
V gene: TRBV2; D gene: TRBD2; clone size: NA; J gene: TRBJ2-3; CDR3 protein: CASMGLAGGTDTQYF; CDR3 DNA: TGTGCCAGCATGGGACTAGCGGGTGGCACAGATACGCAGTATTTT
V gene: TRBV3-1/TRBV3-2; D gene: TRBD1; clone size: NA; J gene: TRBJ2-1; CDR3 protein: CASSYRTGTYNEQFF; CDR3 DNA: TGTGCCAGCAGCTACCGGACAGGGACATACAATGAGCAGTTCTTC
V gene: TRBV7-8; D gene: NA; clone size: NA; J gene: TRBJ2-1; CDR3 protein: CASSQGLYEQFF; CDR3 DNA: TGTGCCAGCAGCCAGGGACTCTATGAGCAGTTCTTC
V gene: TRBV7-8; D gene: NA; clone size: NA; J gene: TRBJ2-7; CDR3 protein: CASSLGALFYEQYF; CDR3 DNA: TGTGCCAGCAGCTTAGGAGCCCTTTTCTACGAGCAGTACTTC
V gene: TRBV6-5; D gene: TRBD1; clone size: NA; J gene: TRBJ2-2; CDR3 protein: CASSRQGGELFF; CDR3 DNA: TGTGCCAGCAGTCGACAGGGCGGGGAGCTGTTTTTT
V gene: TRBV13; D gene: NA; clone size: NA; J gene: TRBJ2-7; CDR3 protein: CASSLGPAGTNSYEQYF; CDR3 DNA: TGTGCCAGCAGCTTAGGTCCCGCCGGGACAAACTCCTACGAGCAGTACTTC
V gene: TRBV18; D gene: NA; clone size: NA; J gene: TRBJ2-1; CDR3 protein: CASSPLQGGQFF; CDR3 DNA: TGTGCCAGCTCACCACTTCAGGGTGGGCAGTTCTTC
V gene: TRBV27; D gene: NA; clone size: NA; J gene: TRBJ2-1; CDR3 protein: CASKSRVPSPYNEQFF; CDR3 DNA: TGTGCCAGCAAATCCAGGGTTCCGAGCCCCTACAATGAGCAGTTCTTC
V gene: TRBV27; D gene: NA; clone size: NA; J gene: TRBJ1-2; CDR3 protein: CASSLERNYGYTF; CDR3 DNA: TGTGCCAGCAGTTTAGAGCGAAACTATGGCTACACCTTC
V gene: TRBV2; D gene: TRBD1; clone size: NA; J gene: TRBJ1-2; CDR3 protein: CASSVSGQDYGYTF; CDR3 DNA: TGTGCCAGCAGCGTGAGCGGACAGGACTATGGCTACACCTTC
V gene: TRBV28; D gene: TRBD1; clone size: once; J gene: TRBJ1-5; CDR3 protein: CASRNGDRGRLQPQHF; CDR3 DNA: TGTGCCAGTAGAAACGGGGACAGGGGGCGATTGCAGCCCCAGCATTTT
V gene: TRBV5-1; D gene: TRBD1; clone size: NA; J gene: TRBJ1-2; CDR3 protein: CASTPTTGKSYGYTF; CDR3 DNA: TGCGCCAGCACCCCTACGACAGGGAAATCCTATGGCTACACCTTC
V gene: TRBV6-1; D gene: NA; clone size: NA; J gene: TRBJ2-7; CDR3 protein: CASSDPGYEQYF; CDR3 DNA: TGTGCCAGCAGTGATCCGGGCTACGAGCAGTACTTC
V gene: TRBV21-1; D gene: NA; clone size: NA; J gene: TRBJ2-1; CDR3 protein: CASSTLAGGKFNNEQFF; CDR3 DNA: TGTGCCAGCAGCACCTTAGCGGGAGGGAAATTTAACAATGAGCAGTTCTTC
V gene: TRBV27; D gene: TRBD2; clone size: NA; J gene: TRBJ2-1; CDR3 protein: CASSLPGTTHNEQFF; CDR3 DNA: TGTGCCAGCAGTTTACCTGGGACTACCCACAATGAGCAGTTCTTC
V gene: TRBV2; D gene: TRBD2; clone size: once; J gene: TRBJ2-7; CDR3 protein: CASTRGRLAGGPTSYEQYF; CDR3 DNA: TGTGCCAGCACCCGGGGTCGACTAGCGGGAGGACCTACCTCCTACGAGCAGTACTTC
V gene: TRBV5-1; D gene: TRBD1; clone size: NA; J gene: TRBJ2-3; CDR3 protein: CASSDTRQGIDTQYF; CDR3 DNA: TGCGCCAGCAGCGACACCCGACAGGGTATTGATACGCAGTATTTT
V gene: TRBV25-1; D gene: TRBD1; clone size: NA; J gene: TRBJ2-1; CDR3 protein: CASSQTGRYNEQFF; CDR3 DNA: TGTGCCAGCAGTCAGACAGGGCGGTACAATGAGCAGTTCTTC
V gene: TRBV7-2; D gene: TRBD2; clone size: NA; J gene: TRBJ2-1; CDR3 protein: CASSMRAGDVEFF; CDR3 DNA: TGTGCCAGCAGCATGAGGGCGGGAGACGTGGAGTTCTTC
V gene: TRBV5-1; D gene: NA; clone size: once; J gene: TRBJ2-1; CDR3 protein: CASSFLPEVYEQFF; CDR3 DNA: TGCGCCAGCAGCTTTTTACCCGAGGTATATGAGCAGTTCTTC
V gene: TRBV2; D gene: TRBD1; clone size: NA; J gene: TRBJ2-3; CDR3 protein: CASSGDRGTDTQYF; CDR3 DNA: TGTGCCAGCAGTGGGGACAGGGGCACAGATACGCAGTATTTT
V gene: TRBV5-1; D gene: NA; clone size: few; J gene: TRBJ1-5; CDR3 protein: CASSLGLENGNQPQHF; CDR3 DNA: TGCGCCAGCAGCTTGGGCTTGGAGAATGGCAATCAGCCCCAGCATTTT
V gene: TRBV7-2; D gene: TRBD1; clone size: NA; J gene: TRBJ1-2; CDR3 protein: CASSLNPGTGHYGYTF; CDR3 DNA: TGTGCCAGCAGCTTAAACCCCGGGACAGGGCACTATGGCTACACCTTC
V gene: TRBV19; D gene: NA; clone size: NA; J gene: TRBJ1-1; CDR3 protein: CATRDWDTEAFF; CDR3 DNA: TGTGCCACCAGGGATTGGGACACTGAAGCTTTCTTT
V gene: TRBV29-1; D gene: TRBD1; clone size: NA; J gene: TRBJ2-7; CDR3 protein: CSVELGTGGPTYEQYF; CDR3 DNA: TGCAGCGTTGAACTCGGGACAGGGGGCCCAACCTACGAGCAGTACTTC
V gene: TRBV5-5; D gene: TRBD1; clone size: NA; J gene: TRBJ2-5; CDR3 protein: CASSPGQEETQYF; CDR3 DNA: TGTGCCAGCAGCCCGGGACAGGAAGAGACCCAGTACTTC
V gene: TRBV19; D gene: NA; clone size: NA; J gene: TRBJ1-6; CDR3 protein: CASSIQGNSPLHF; CDR3 DNA: TGTGCCAGTAGTATCCAGGGTAATTCACCCCTCCACTTT
V gene: TRBV11-2; D gene: TRBD2; clone size: few; J gene: TRBJ2-7; CDR3 protein: CASSSPTSGSYEQYF; CDR3 DNA: TGTGCCAGCAGCTCACCGACTAGCGGCTCCTACGAGCAGTACTTC
V gene: TRBV5-6; D gene: NA; clone size: NA; J gene: TRBJ2-2; CDR3 protein: CASSARFAQDTGELFF; CDR3 DNA: TGTGCCAGCAGCGCCCGCTTCGCTCAGGACACCGGGGAGCTGTTTTTT
V gene: TRBV28; D gene: NA; clone size: NA; J gene: TRBJ1-1; CDR3 protein: CASSLRGRYTEAFF; CDR3 DNA: TGTGCCAGCAGCTTACGGGGAAGGTACACTGAAGCTTTCTTT
V gene: TRBV7-9; D gene: NA; clone size: NA; J gene: TRBJ2-5; CDR3 protein: CASSLESNRETQYF; CDR3 DNA: TGTGCCAGCAGCTTAGAGTCTAACCGGGAGACCCAGTACTTC
V gene: TRBV6-5; D gene: NA; clone size: NA; J gene: TRBJ1-5; CDR3 protein: CASSIRGPQHF; CDR3 DNA: TGTGCCAGCAGTATCAGGGGGCCCCAGCATTTT
V gene: TRBV9; D gene: TRBD1; clone size: NA; J gene: TRBJ1-1; CDR3 protein: CASSVAGQGNTEAFF; CDR3 DNA: TGTGCCAGCAGCGTAGCCGGACAGGGGAACACTGAAGCTTTCTTT
V gene: TRBV7-2; D gene: TRBD1; clone size: NA; J gene: TRBJ2-7; CDR3 protein: CASSLGTGFNEQYF; CDR3 DNA: TGTGCCAGCAGCTTAGGGACAGGGTTTAACGAGCAGTACTTC